This T cell receptor (beta chain) was retrieved from a study of vaccination and CD4 T cells after COVID-19. The CDR3 contains 15 residues. V trimming: 6 bases; J trimming: 8 bases; junction bases outside the gene matches: 15. Sequencing of the DNA from cultured CD4+ T cells was carried out with the Oncomine TCR Beta short-read assay. TCRdb fed the PCR reads into MiXCR, producing one record per CDR3 protein. The sample comprises 7,000 to 10,000 distinct CDR3 sequences, about three quarters of which are singletons, and 37% rests with the top ten. The treatment was: roughly ten-day PBMC culture with coronavirus spike peptide pools or control peptides (ViraFEST assay). Negative selection yielded CD4+ T cells from day-10 cultures. Concerning this clonotype: Antigen: not known.

This chain links TRBV12-3 or TRBV12-4 with TRBJ1-2; 7 nucleotides match TRBD1. Sequencing was done on a sample of CD4+ T cells from blood, cultured in vitro. This TCR came from a human donor who had recovered from COVID-19. As DNA, the CDR3 is TGTGCCAGCAGCCTAGCGGGACAGAGGACGATCGGCTACACCTTC. This gives the protein CASSLAGQRTIGYTF.